This T cell receptor beta chain was documented in a study of T cell changes during pregnancy in multiple sclerosis. This CDR3 has 15 residues. The germline CDR1 and CDR2 sequences are LGHNA and YSLEER. V lost 4 bases to trimming and J lost 5 bases; unmatched junction nucleotides: 9. Repertoires were generated with immunoSEQ multiplex PCR, while TCRdb's copy carries only in-frame clones and drops some. The table has 40,000 to 55,000 clones, about 90% seen once. The specimen was peripheral blood, collected in the second trimester of pregnancy. The chain recombines TRBV4-3 with TRBJ1-1; 8 nucleotides line up with TRBD1. The TCR originated in a female donor in good health, enrolled as a control in a pregnancy study. CDR3 bases: TGCGCCAGCAGCCCCGAGGCAGGGGGCTTAACTGAAGCTTTCTTT. Translating gives CASSPEAGGLTEAFF.